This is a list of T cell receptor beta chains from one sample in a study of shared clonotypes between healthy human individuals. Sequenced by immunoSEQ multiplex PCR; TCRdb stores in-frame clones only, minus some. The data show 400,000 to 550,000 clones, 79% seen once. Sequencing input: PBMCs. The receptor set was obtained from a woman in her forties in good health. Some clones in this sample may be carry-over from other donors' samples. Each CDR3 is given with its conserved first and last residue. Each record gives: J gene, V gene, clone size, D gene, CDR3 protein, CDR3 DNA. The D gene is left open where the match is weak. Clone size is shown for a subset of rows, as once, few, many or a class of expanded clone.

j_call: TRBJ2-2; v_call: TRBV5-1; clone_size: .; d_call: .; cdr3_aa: CASSQGTTTGELFF; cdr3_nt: TGCGCCAGCAGCCAAGGGACAACCACCGGGGAGCTGTTTTTT
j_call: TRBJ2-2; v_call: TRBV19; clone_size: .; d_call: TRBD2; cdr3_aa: CASSPRLAGDLNTGELFF; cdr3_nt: TGTGCCAGTAGTCCCCGACTAGCGGGAGATTTAAACACCGGGGAGCTGTTTTTT
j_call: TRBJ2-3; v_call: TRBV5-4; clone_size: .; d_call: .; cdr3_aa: CASSPTRTSDTQYF; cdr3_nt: TGTGCCAGCAGCCCCACAAGGACCTCCGATACGCAGTATTTT
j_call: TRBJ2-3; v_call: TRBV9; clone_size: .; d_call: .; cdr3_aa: CASSVVQGAGADTQYF; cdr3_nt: TGTGCCAGCAGCGTAGTTCAGGGGGCGGGAGCAGATACGCAGTATTTT
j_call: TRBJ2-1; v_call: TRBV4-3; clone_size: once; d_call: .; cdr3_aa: CASSQEGISLGNEQFF; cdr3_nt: TGCGCCAGCAGCCAAGAAGGGATTAGCTTGGGCAATGAGCAGTTCTTC
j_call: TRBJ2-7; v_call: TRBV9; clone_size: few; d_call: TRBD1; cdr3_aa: CASSPQDRGYYEQYF; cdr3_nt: TGTGCCAGCAGCCCCCAGGACAGGGGGTACTACGAGCAGTACTTC
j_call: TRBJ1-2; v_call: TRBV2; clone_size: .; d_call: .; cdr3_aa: CASSEGGYGYTF; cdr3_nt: TGTGCCAGCAGTGAAGGGGGGTATGGCTACACCTTC
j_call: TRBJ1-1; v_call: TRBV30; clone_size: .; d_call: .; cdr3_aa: CAWSPALDTEAFF; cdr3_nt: TGTGCCTGGAGTCCAGCCCTGGACACTGAAGCTTTCTTT
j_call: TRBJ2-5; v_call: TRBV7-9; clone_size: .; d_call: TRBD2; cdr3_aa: CASSLGLVREVETQYF; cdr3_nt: TGTGCCAGCAGCTTAGGTTTAGTGCGGGAGGTCGAGACCCAGTACTTC
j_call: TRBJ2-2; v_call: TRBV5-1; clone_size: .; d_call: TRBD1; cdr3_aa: CASSLTTGGRTGELFF; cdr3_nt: TGCGCCAGCAGCTTGACTACAGGGGGGCGAACCGGGGAGCTGTTTTTT
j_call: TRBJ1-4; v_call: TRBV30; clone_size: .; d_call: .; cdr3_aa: CAWSEIVEKLFF; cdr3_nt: TGTGCCTGGAGTGAGATTGTTGAAAAACTGTTTTTT
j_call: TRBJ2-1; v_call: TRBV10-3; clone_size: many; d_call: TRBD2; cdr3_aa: CAISEFSGKVEQFF; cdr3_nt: TGTGCCATCAGTGAGTTTAGCGGGAAGGTTGAGCAGTTCTTC
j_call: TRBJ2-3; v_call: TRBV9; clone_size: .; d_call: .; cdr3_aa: CASSQTSTDTQYF; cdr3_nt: TGTGCCAGCAGCCAGACCAGCACAGATACGCAGTATTTT
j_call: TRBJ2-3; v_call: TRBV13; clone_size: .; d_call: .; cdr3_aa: CASSLTGTDTQYF; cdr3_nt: TGTGCCAGCAGCTTAACTGGCACAGATACGCAGTATTTT
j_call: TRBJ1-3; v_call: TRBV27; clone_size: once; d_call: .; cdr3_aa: CASSYSVAAGNTIYF; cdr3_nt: TGTGCCAGCAGTTACTCGGTCGCTGCTGGAAACACCATATATTTT
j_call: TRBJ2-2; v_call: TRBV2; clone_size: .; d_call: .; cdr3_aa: CASSVGFPNTGELFF; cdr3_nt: TGTGCCAGCAGTGTCGGGTTCCCGAACACCGGGGAGCTGTTTTTT
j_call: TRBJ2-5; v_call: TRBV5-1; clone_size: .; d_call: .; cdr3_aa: CASSVGVSETQYF; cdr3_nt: TGCGCCAGCAGCGTGGGGGTATCAGAGACCCAGTACTTC
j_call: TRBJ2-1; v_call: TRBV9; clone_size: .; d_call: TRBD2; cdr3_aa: CASNVAGEPLNEQFF; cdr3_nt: TGTGCCAGCAACGTAGCGGGGGAGCCTCTTAATGAGCAGTTCTTC
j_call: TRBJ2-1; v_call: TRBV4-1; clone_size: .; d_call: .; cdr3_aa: CATLTRHNEQFF; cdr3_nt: TGCGCCACCCTGACCCGCCACAATGAGCAGTTCTTC
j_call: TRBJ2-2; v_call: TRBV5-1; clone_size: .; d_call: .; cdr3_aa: CASSLDTNTGELFF; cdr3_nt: TGCGCCAGCAGCTTGGACACGAACACCGGGGAGCTGTTTTTT
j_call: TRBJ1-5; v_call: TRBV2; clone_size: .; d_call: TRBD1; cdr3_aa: CASSTTGTGVNQPQHF; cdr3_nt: TGTGCCAGCAGCACCACCGGGACAGGGGTCAATCAGCCCCAGCATTTT
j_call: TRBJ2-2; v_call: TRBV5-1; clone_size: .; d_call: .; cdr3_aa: CASSAGNTGELFF; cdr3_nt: TGCGCCAGCAGCGCAGGGAACACCGGGGAGCTGTTTTTT
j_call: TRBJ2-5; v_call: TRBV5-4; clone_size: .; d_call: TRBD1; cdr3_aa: CASSQPGQAETQYF; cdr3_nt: TGTGCCAGCAGCCAACCGGGACAGGCAGAGACCCAGTACTTC
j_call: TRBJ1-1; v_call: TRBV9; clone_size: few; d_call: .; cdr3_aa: CASSGVGGLAFF; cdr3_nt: TGTGCCAGCAGTGGGGTTGGGGGTCTTGCTTTCTTT
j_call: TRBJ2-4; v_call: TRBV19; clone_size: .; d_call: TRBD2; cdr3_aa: CASSRTSGANWAENIQYF; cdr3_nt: TGTGCCAGTTCCCGGACTAGCGGAGCCAACTGGGCGGAAAACATTCAGTACTTC
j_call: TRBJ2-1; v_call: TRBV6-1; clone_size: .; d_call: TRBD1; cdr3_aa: CASKWQGAKLEQFF; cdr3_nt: TGTGCCAGCAAGTGGCAGGGGGCGAAGCTTGAGCAGTTCTTC
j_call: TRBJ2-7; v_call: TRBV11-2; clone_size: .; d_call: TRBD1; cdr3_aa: CASRKPGTGDLEQYF; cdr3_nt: TGTGCCAGCAGGAAACCCGGGACAGGGGATCTCGAGCAGTACTTC
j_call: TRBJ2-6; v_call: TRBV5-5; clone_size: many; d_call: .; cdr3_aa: CASSLVWGRGANVLTF; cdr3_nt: TGTGCCAGCAGCTTGGTGTGGGGGCGTGGGGCCAACGTCCTGACTTTC
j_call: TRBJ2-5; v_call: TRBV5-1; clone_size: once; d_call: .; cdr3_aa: CASMGPQPSQETQYF; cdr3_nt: TGCGCCAGCATGGGGCCCCAACCAAGTCAAGAGACCCAGTACTTC
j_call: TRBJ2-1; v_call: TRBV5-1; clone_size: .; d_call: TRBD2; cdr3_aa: CASSLAALAGVGSYNEQFF; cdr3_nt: TGCGCCAGCAGCTTGGCTGCTCTAGCGGGAGTTGGATCCTACAATGAGCAGTTCTTC
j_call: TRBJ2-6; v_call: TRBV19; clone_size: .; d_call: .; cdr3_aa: CASSTESSSGANVLTF; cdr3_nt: TGTGCCAGTAGTACCGAATCCAGCTCTGGGGCCAACGTCCTGACTTTC
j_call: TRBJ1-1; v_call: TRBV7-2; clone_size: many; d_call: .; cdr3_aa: CASSFQGFDTEAFF; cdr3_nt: TGTGCCAGCAGCTTCCAGGGTTTTGACACTGAAGCTTTCTTT
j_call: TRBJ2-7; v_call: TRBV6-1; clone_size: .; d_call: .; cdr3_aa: CASSTPYEQYF; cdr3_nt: TGTGCCAGCAGTACCCCCTACGAGCAGTACTTC
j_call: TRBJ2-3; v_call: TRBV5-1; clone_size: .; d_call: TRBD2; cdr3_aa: CASRISSGGDTQYF; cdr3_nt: TGCGCCAGCAGGATCTCTAGCGGCGGAGATACGCAGTATTTT
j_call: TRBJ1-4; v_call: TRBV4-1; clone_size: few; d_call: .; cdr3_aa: CASSQRDEKLFF; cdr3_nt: TGCGCCAGCAGCCAAAGGGATGAAAAACTGTTTTTT
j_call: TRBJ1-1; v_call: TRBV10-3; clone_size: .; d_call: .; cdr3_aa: CAISPGQTNTEAFF; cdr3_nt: TGTGCCATCAGCCCGGGACAAACGAACACTGAAGCTTTCTTT
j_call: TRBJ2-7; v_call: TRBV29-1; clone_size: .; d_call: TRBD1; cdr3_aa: CSVIHRTGVHEQYF; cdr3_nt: TGCAGCGTTATCCACAGAACAGGGGTCCACGAGCAGTACTTC
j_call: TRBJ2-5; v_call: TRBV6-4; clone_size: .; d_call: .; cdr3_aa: CASRGTKATQYF; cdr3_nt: TGTGCCAGCAGGGGAACCAAGGCGACCCAGTACTTC
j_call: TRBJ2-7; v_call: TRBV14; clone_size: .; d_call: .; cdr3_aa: CASSPDSYSYEQYF; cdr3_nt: TGTGCCAGCAGCCCCGACAGCTACTCCTACGAGCAGTACTTC
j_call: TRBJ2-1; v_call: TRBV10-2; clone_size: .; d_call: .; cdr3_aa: CASGSVHNEQFF; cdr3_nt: TGCGCCAGCGGAAGCGTCCACAATGAGCAGTTCTTC
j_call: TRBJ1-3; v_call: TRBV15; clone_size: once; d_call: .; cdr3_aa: CATSRDRGVAGNTIYF; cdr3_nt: TGTGCCACCAGCAGAGATCGAGGGGTAGCTGGAAACACCATATATTTT
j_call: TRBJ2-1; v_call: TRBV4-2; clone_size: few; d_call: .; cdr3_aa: CASSQVSSNNEQFF; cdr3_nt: TGTGCCAGCAGCCAAGTGTCCAGCAACAATGAGCAGTTCTTC
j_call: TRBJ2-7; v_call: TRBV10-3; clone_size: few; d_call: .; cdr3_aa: CAISEGSSLYEQYF; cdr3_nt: TGTGCCATCAGTGAAGGTTCTAGCCTCTACGAGCAGTACTTC
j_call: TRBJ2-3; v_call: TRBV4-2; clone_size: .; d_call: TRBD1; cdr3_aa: CASSRGTGGTDTQYF; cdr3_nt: TGTGCCAGCAGCCGCGGGACAGGGGGCACAGATACGCAGTATTTT
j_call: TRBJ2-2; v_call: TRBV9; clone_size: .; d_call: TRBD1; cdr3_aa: CASSVGQGRRTGELFF; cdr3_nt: TGTGCCAGCAGCGTGGGACAGGGGAGGAGGACCGGGGAGCTGTTTTTT
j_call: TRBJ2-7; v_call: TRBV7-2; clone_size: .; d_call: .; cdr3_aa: CASSPQGGSYEQYF; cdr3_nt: TGTGCCAGCAGCCCCCAGGGGGGCTCCTACGAGCAGTACTTC
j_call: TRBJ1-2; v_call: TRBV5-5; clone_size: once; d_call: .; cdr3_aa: CASSPTSGLEGYTF; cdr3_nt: TGTGCCAGCAGCCCAACCTCGGGGCTAGAAGGCTACACCTTC
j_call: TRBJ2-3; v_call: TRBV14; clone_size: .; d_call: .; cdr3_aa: CASSQSGPGTDTQYF; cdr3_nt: TGTGCCAGCAGCCAAAGCGGGCCCGGCACAGATACGCAGTATTTT
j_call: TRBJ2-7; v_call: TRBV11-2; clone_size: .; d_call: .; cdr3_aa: CASSLEATAYEQYF; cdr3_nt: TGTGCCAGCAGCTTAGAGGCGACAGCCTACGAGCAGTACTTC
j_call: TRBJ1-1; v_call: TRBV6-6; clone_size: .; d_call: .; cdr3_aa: CASSYLISTEAFF; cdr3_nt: TGCGCCAGCAGTTACTTGATAAGCACTGAAGCTTTCTTT
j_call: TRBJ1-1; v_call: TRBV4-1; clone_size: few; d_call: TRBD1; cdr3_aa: CASSQERGHAMNTEAFF; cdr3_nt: TGCGCCAGCAGCCAAGAAAGGGGGCACGCCATGAACACTGAAGCTTTCTTT